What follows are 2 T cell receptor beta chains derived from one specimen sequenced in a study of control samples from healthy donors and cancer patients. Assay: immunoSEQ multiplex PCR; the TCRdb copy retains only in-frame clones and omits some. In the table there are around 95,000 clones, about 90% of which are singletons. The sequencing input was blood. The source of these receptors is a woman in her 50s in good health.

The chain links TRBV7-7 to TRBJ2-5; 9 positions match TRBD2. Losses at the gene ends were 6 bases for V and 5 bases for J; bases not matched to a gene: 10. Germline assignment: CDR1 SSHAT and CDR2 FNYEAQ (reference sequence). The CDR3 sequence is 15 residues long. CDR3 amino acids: CASRCSGSGRETQYF. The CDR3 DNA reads TGTGCCAGCAGGTGTAGCGGGAGTGGGCGCGAGACCCAGTACTTC.

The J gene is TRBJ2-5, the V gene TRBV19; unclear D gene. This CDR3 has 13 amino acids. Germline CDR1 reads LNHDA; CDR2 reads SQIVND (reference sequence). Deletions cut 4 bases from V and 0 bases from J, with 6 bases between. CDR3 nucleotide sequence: TGTGCCAGTAGTAGAACGGACCAAGAGACCCAGTACTTC. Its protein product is CASSRTDQETQYF.